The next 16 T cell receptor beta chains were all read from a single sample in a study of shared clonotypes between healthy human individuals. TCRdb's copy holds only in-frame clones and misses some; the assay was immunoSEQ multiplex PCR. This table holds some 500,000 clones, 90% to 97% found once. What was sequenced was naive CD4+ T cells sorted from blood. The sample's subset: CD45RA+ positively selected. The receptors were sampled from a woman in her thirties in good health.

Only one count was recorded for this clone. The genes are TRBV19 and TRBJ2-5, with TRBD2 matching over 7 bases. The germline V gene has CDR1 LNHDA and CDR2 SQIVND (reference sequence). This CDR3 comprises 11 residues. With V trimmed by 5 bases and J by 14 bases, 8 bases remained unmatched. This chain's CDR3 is CASSGHGTTYF. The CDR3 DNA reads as TGTGCCAGTAGTGGTCACGGGACTACCTACTTC.

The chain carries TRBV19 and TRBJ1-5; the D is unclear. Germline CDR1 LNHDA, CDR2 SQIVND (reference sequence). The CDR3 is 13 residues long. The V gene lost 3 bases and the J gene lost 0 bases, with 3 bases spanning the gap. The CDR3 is CASSMHSNQPQHF. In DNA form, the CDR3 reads TGTGCCAGTAGTATGCATAGCAATCAGCCCCAGCATTTT.

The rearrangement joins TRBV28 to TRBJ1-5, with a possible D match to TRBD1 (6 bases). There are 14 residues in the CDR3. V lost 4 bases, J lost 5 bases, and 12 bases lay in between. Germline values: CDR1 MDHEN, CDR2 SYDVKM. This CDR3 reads CASSSPGVDQPQHF. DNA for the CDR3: TGTGCCAGCAGTTCTCCAGGGGTTGATCAGCCCCAGCATTTT.

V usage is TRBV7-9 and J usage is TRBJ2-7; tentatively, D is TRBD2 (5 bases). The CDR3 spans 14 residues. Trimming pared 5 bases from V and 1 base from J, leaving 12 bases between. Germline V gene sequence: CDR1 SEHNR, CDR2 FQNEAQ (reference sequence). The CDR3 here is CASSPPRVSYEQYF. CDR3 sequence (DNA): TGTGCCAGCAGCCCCCCGCGGGTTTCCTACGAGCAGTACTTC. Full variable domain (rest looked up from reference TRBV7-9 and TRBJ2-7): DTGVSQNPRHKITKRGQNVTFRCDPISEHNRLYWYRQTLGQGPEFLTYFQNEAQLEKSRLLSDRFSAERPKGSFSTLEIQRTEQGDSAMYLCASSPPRVSYEQYFGPGTRLTVT.

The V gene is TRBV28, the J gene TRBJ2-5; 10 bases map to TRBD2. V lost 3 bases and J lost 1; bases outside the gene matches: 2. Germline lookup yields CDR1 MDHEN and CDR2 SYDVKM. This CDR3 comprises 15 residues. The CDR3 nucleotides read TGTGCCAGCAGTTTCCCTAGCGGGAGCCAAGAGACCCAGTACTTC. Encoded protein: CASSFPSGSQETQYF.

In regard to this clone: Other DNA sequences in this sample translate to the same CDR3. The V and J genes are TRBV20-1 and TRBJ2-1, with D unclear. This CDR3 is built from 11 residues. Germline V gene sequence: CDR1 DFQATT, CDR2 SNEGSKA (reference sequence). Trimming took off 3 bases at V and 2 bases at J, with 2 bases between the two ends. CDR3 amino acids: CSASPYNEQFF. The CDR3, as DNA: TGCAGTGCTAGCCCCTACAATGAGCAGTTCTTC.

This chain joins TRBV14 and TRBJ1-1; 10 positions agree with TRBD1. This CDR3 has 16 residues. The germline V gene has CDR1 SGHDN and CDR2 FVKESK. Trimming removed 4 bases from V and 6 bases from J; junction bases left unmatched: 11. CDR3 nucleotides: TGTGCCAGCAGCCCCTACCGGGACAGGGGAAAGGCTGAAGCTTTCTTT. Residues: CASSPYRDRGKAEAFF. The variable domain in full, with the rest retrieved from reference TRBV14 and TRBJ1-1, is EAGVTQFPSHSVIEKGQTVTLRCDPISGHDNLYWYRRVMGKEIKFLLHFVKESKQDESGMPNNRFLAERTGGTYSTLKVQPAELEDSGVYFCASSPYRDRGKAEAFFGQGTRLTVV.

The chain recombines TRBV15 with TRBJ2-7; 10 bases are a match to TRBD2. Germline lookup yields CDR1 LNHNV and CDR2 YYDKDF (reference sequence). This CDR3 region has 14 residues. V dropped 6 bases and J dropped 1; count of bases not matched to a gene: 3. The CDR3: CATRRTSGSYEQYF. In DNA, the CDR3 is TGTGCCACCAGAAGGACTAGCGGATCCTACGAGCAGTACTTC.

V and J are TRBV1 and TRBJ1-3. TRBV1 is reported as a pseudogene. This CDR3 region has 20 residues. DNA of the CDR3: TGCACCAGCGACCCCCGATTGCAGGAGCCATCAACTTTCGTTGGAAACACCATATATTTT. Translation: CTSDPRLQEPSTFVGNTIYF.

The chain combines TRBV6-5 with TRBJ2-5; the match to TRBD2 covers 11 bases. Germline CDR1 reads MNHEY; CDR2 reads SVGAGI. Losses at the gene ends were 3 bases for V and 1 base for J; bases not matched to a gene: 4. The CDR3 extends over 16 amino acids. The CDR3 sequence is CASSYQLAGAQETQYF. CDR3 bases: TGTGCCAGCAGTTATCAACTAGCGGGAGCCCAAGAGACCCAGTACTTC.

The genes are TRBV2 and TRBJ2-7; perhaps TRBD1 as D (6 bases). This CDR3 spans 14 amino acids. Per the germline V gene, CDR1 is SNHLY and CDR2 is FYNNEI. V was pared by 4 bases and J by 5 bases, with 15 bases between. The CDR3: CASSVRDKGHEQYF. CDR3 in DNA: TGTGCCAGCAGTGTCCGGGACAAGGGCCACGAGCAGTACTTC.

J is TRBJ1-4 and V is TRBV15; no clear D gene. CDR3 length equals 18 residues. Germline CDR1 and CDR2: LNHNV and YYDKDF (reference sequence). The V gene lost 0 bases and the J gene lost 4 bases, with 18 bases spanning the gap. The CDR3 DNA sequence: TGTGCCACCAGCAGAGATCGGGATCCGAGGGATGGTAATGAAAAACTGTTTTTT. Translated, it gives CATSRDRDPRDGNEKLFF.

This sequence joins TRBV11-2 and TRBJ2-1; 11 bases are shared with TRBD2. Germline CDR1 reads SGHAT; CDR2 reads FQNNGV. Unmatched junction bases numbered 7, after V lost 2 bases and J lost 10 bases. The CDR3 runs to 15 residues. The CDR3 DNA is TGTGCCAGCAGCTTAAAACTAGCGGGAGTATTAGAGCAGTTCTTC. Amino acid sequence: CASSLKLAGVLEQFF.

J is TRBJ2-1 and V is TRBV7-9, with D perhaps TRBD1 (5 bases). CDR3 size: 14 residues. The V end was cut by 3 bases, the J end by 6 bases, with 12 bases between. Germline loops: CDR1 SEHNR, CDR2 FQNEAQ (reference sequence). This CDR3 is CASSFHRSLNEQFF. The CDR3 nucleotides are TGTGCCAGCAGCTTCCACAGGTCCCTCAATGAGCAGTTCTTC.

The CDR3 DNA sequence: TGTGCCAGCAGTTTATTCAGAGGCAGGGTCAATCAGCCCCAGCATTTT. Its protein product is CASSLFRGRVNQPQHF. The rearrangement uses TRBV28 and TRBJ1-5; possible D gene TRBD1, 5 bases. The CDR3 is 16 residues long. V was trimmed by 1 base and J by 3 bases, leaving 13 bases between them. Germline-derived CDR1 and CDR2 are MDHEN and SYDVKM.

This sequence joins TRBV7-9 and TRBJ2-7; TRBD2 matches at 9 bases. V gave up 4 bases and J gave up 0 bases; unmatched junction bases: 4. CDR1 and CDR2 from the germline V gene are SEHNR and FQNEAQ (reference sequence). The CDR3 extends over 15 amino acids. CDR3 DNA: TGTGCCAGCAGCTGGACTAGCGCAAGCTCCTACGAGCAGTACTTC. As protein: CASSWTSASSYEQYF.